This TCR beta chain is drawn from a study of OX40 agonist ivuxolimab in advanced cancers. Overall study: Patients in the trial were receiving intravenous ivuxolimab every 2 weeks, at doses of 0.01 to 10 mg/kg. Two patients with cutaneous melanoma and one with hepatocellular carcinoma, three in total, showed partial responses.

Study observations and caveats: The authors also found low normalized T-cell clonal expansion in some nonresponders.

The method was immunoSEQ multiplex PCR; TCRdb's version includes in-frame clones alone and lacks a portion of them. The repertoire holds about 75,000 clones, with approximately 86% as singletons. Comments on this clone: Its target is unknown.

Germline values: CDR1 SGHDN, CDR2 FVKESK. The J segment lost 3 bases and the V segment lost 2 bases, leaving 8 bases of the junction unmatched. The CDR3 has 16 residues. The source is an adult with an advanced solid tumor such as melanoma, head and neck, liver or kidney cancer. Sequences were derived from CD4+ or CD8+ T cells sorted from blood, sampled in a trial of the OX40 agonist ivuxolimab. The J gene is TRBJ2-3, the V gene TRBV14, with 7 nucleotides matching TRBD2. This chain's CDR3 is CASSQKRGYGTDTQYF. The CDR3 DNA sequence: TGTGCCAGCAGCCAAAAGCGGGGCTACGGAACAGATACGCAGTATTTT.